The TCR beta chain described here comes from a study of human T cells and chemical hapten exposure (dated by TCRdb to the early 2020s). About the study as a whole: For sensitization, 2% DPC in acetone was applied to an approximately 2 cm by approximately 2 cm area of upper inner arm skin. Most of the patients in the cohort were female, and the cohort covered alopecia areata with under or over 50% scalp involvement, alopecia totalis and alopecia universalis. Libraries were combined into a pool for sequencing, and differences in TCR yield between samples came mainly from small differences in library volumes within the pool. Patch testing on the upper back used Finn chambers containing 0.01% DPC, with scoring done after 6 days according to International Contact Dermatitis Research Group standards. Weekly therapeutic DPC doses were additionally applied to the scalp of patients throughout the roughly 23-week study period. Patient blood was sampled pre-sensitization (week 0) and at 2, 6 and about 24 weeks after DPC sensitization. The study tracked peripheral blood TCR repertoire changes in vivo during primary and secondary sensitization to the hapten diphenylcyclopropenone (DPC) in alopecia patients. For TCR sequencing, blood came from approximately 29 alopecia patients at anywhere from one to four time points (pre-sensitization, 2, 6 and 24 weeks).

In its sample, this clonotype was seen a few times. There is no known antigen for this receptor. Base qualities are not recorded, but no much larger clone differs from it by a single base. General findings and caveats noted by the study authors: Repeated subsampling changed both the strength of the expansion versus patch-test correlation and the threshold at which that correlation became significant. Compared with pre-sensitization or healthy control sets, expanded TCRs formed significantly more large CDR3 similarity clusters, which is consistent with antigen-driven responses. DPC sensitization did not change the number of TCRs with a frequency above 1 in 1000, and there was no evidence of changes in global repertoire structure. The number of PT1 expanded TCRs positively correlated with patch test score, significant at thresholds 8, 16 and 32 but not 4. Because all patients had alopecia, a presumed autoimmune disease, the immune response of the patients might differ from that of healthy individuals.

The receptor library was made with RACE. The listed sequencing device is NextSeq 500. During library preparation, unique molecular identifiers were attached to individual cDNA molecules so that TCRs could be counted in a quantitative, reproducible way. For every blood RNA sample, sequencing covered both the TCR alpha and TCR beta chains. As for how the authors treated the data: Samples had a median of 95,638 TCRs, with a range from about 23,224 to 750,000. The Decombinator software suite was used to annotate the V, J and CDR3 of the TCR reads. For the PS versus PT1 abundance plots, all samples were subsampled to the same number of TCRs (28,000). TCRs were defined as expanded if absent before sensitization and observed at least eight times at the 2-week time point. TCRdb trimmed the raw reads at Q25, called clones with MiXCR and kept productive beta chains. Identical CDR3 proteins give one entry, which carries the most common genes and DNA. The V and J calls, along with clone size, are taken from TCRdb and not from the paper's own processing. The sample records about 380,000 distinct CDR3 sequences, around 5.5% of which are singletons. The top ten clonotypes cover 2.5% to 3% of the sample.

The label giving this sample's time point can be read as: pre-sensitization, week 0. Taken with the paper, the label for treatment or condition translates to: therapeutic diphenylcyclopropenone sensitization with weekly scalp DPC. Blood at each patch-test visit was drawn before the patch test was applied. To be eligible, patients had to be aged 18 to 70, diagnosed with alopecia and judged suitable for DPC therapy, while pregnant patients were excluded. Total RNA was isolated from unfractionated whole blood collected in Tempus Blood RNA tubes. The germline V end is reduced by 5 bases and the J end by 0 bases; junction bases left unmatched: 8. Inclusive of the bounding cysteine and phenylalanine, the CDR3 is 16 residues long. Here the CDR3 DNA is all that survives: 48 bases in frame from base 1. In the germline V gene (reference sequence), CDR1 corresponds to DFQATT and CDR2 to SNEGSKA.

The source of this sequence is a woman aged 50 to 60 with alopecia areata. Some clones in this sample may be carry-over from other donors' samples. The chain links TRBV20-1 with TRBJ1-5; the central 9 bases match TRBD1. The sequencing here drew on whole blood, taken in connection with sensitization to the hapten diphenylcyclopropenone (DPC). The encoded CDR3 is CSAPEGTGYSNQPQHF. The DNA sequence is TGCAGTGCTCCCGAAGGGACAGGGTATAGCAATCAGCCCCAGCATTTT.